The clone carrying this TCR beta chain showed up many times. Its antigen is unknown. The data originate from a study of naive and memory T cell subsets. Both TRBC1 and TRBC2 were covered by a beta constant-region primer of two equimolar oligonucleotides. Four rounds of PCR amplified the ligated cDNA using nested alpha and beta constant-region primers plus SP2. TCRdb called the UMI-ligation and nested PCR reads again in MiXCR, with one record for every CDR3 protein. The sample consists of 99,000 or so distinct CDR3 sequences, about 14% of them appearing once. The CDR3 has 15 amino acids. Germline-derived CDR1 and CDR2 are MGHRA and YSYEKL. The trim removed 4 bases at V and 2 bases at J, leaving 4 bases unmatched. Overall study findings and caveats: Naive repertoires, especially CD8, held a few larger clonotypes, possibly memory cells re-expressing CD45RA.

The receptor's source is a human donor in good health. This chain uses TRBV4-1 with TRBJ2-3, with 9 bases aligning to TRBD2. Specimen: naive CD8+ T cells from blood. The CDR3 loop is CASSLSGGTTDTQYF. The DNA of the CDR3 is TGCGCCAGCAGCCTGAGCGGGGGGACCACAGATACGCAGTATTTT.